The 17 T cell receptor beta chains in this list originate from one sample, sequenced in a study of blood T cell repertoires in COVID-19. Sequencing was performed with immunoSEQ multiplex PCR; in TCRdb, only in-frame clones are kept and a portion is missing. The data hold 400,000 or so clones, with 80% to 90% observed a single time. Source material: PBMCs or T cells enriched from blood (not recorded which). Receptors were obtained from a man aged 25 to 45 who had recovered from COVID-19.

This chain links TRBV28 with TRBJ2-7, with TRBD1 matching 9 bases. The length of the CDR3 is 18 residues. Germline V gene data show CDR1 as MDHEN and CDR2 as SYDVKM. V shed 3 bases and J 3 bases; nucleotides not matched to a gene: 15. The CDR3 here is CASSFTGGPSGGFYEQYF. The CDR3 region has the DNA TGTGCCAGCAGTTTTACAGGGGGCCCCTCGGGGGGCTTCTACGAGCAGTACTTC. Filled out from reference TRBV28 and TRBJ2-7, the complete variable domain reads DVKVTQSSRYLVKRTGEKVFLECVQDMDHENMFWYRQDPGLGLRLIYFSYDVKMKEKGDIPEGYSVSREKKERFSLILESASTNQTSMYLCASSFTGGPSGGFYEQYFGPGTRLTVT.

The chain recombines TRBV5-1 with TRBJ2-2; TRBD2 agrees at 11 bases. Germline V gene sequence: CDR1 SGHRS, CDR2 YFSETQ. V was clipped by 2 bases and J by 5 bases; unmatched bases: 5. This CDR3 has 16 residues. For the CDR3, the DNA is TGCGCCAGCAGCTTACTAGCGGGAGTGAAGACCGGGGAGCTGTTTTTT. Amino acids: CASSLLAGVKTGELFF. Drawing the rest from reference TRBV5-1 and TRBJ2-2, the complete variable domain is KAGVTQTPRYLIKTRGQQVTLSCSPISGHRSVSWYQQTPGQGLQFLFEYFSETQRNKGNFPGRFSGRQFSNSRSEMNVSTLELGDSALYLCASSLLAGVKTGELFFGEGSRLTVL.

In this sample, this clone turned up a few times. The V gene is TRBV6-6, the J gene TRBJ2-7, with a possible D match to TRBD1 (6 bases). V dropped 5 bases and J dropped 7 bases, with 12 bases sitting between them. The CDR3 runs 12 residues. From germline, CDR1 is MNHNY and CDR2 SVGAGI (reference sequence). The CDR3 reads CASSDDRLEQYF. The CDR3 nucleotides read TGTGCCAGCAGTGACGACAGGTTGGAGCAGTACTTC.

The genes are TRBV14 and TRBJ2-5; unclear D gene. Trimming shortened V by 0 bases and J by 5 bases, and 4 bases separated the two germline ends. Germline V CDR1 and CDR2: SGHDN, FVKESK. The CDR3 runs 12 residues. CDR3 region: CASSQDPETQYF. CDR3 DNA: TGTGCCAGCAGCCAAGATCCGGAGACCCAGTACTTC.

The chain carries TRBV5-1 and TRBJ2-2, with TRBD2 identical over 12 bases. The CDR3 is 15 residues long. The V segment lost 6 bases and the J segment 5 bases; nucleotides outside the gene matches: 5. Germline CDR1 is SGHRS and CDR2 is YFSETQ. The CDR3 nucleotides read TGCGCCAGCACCACAACTAGCGGGAGGACCGGGGAGCTGTTTTTT. This encodes CASTTTSGRTGELFF.

The chain employs TRBV27 and TRBJ2-2, with D possibly TRBD2 on 6 matching bases. Germline V gene sequence: CDR1 MNHEY, CDR2 SMNVEV (reference sequence). Trimming left V 6 bases short and J 2 bases short, with 13 bases between. The CDR3 has 15 amino acids. CDR3 bases: TGTGCCAGCAGACGCGGGATCGCTAACACCGGGGAGCTGTTTTTT. Protein sequence: CASRRGIANTGELFF.

The chain carries TRBV6-4 and TRBJ2-1; the match to TRBD1 covers 11 bases. V trimming: 5 bases; J trimming: 4 bases; junction bases outside the gene matches: 4. The CDR3 has 15 amino acids. CDR1 is MRHNA and CDR2 is SNTAGT in the germline V gene. CDR3 bases: TGTGCCAGCAGTCCCGGGACAGGGGGATACAATGAGCAGTTCTTC. Translated: CASSPGTGGYNEQFF.

This rearrangement joins TRBV5-4 to TRBJ2-7; the match to TRBD1 covers 10 bases. Germline-derived CDR1 and CDR2 are SGHNT and YYREEE (reference sequence). The CDR3 sequence is 15 residues long. J lost 2 bases, V lost 4 bases, and 6 bases had no gene match. The CDR3, as DNA: TGTGCCAGCAGCCACTCGGACAGGGGGGCCTACGAGCAGTACTTC. Translation: CASSHSDRGAYEQYF. Supplemented by reference TRBV5-4 and TRBJ2-7, the full variable domain reads ETGVTQSPTHLIKTRGQQVTLRCSSQSGHNTVSWYQQALGQGPQFIFQYYREEENGRGNFPPRFSGLQFPNYSSELNVNALELDDSALYLCASSHSDRGAYEQYFGPGTRLTVT.

The chain uses TRBV5-4 and TRBJ2-5; TRBD2 matches at 13 bases. The V gene's germline CDR1 is SGHNT and CDR2 YYREEE (reference sequence). Germline trimming cut 3 bases from V and 5 bases from J; bases unmatched to any gene: 7. This CDR3 comprises 16 residues. The DNA for the CDR3 is TGTGCCAGCAGCTGGGGACTAGCGGGGACTGGGGAGACCCAGTACTTC. As protein: CASSWGLAGTGETQYF.

The chain has TRBV11-2 and TRBJ1-4; maybe TRBD1 (6 bases). V lost 5 bases, J lost 7 bases, and 14 bases lay in between. The germline V gene encodes CDR1 SGHAT and CDR2 FQNNGV. The CDR3 spans 14 residues. CDR3 in DNA: TGTGCCAGCAGCACTCTCCAGGGGCGTGAAAAACTGTTTTTT. Translation gives CASSTLQGREKLFF. Full variable domain (missing parts from reference TRBV11-2 and TRBJ1-4): EAGVAQSPRYKIIEKRQSVAFWCNPISGHATLYWYQQILGQGPKLLIQFQNNGVVDDSQLPKDRFSAERLKGVDSTLKIQPAKLEDSAVYLCASSTLQGREKLFFGSGTQLSVL.

This clone was seen a handful of times. This rearrangement joins TRBV9 to TRBJ1-1; 8 positions agree with TRBD1. Germline V gene lookup returns CDR1 SGDLS and CDR2 YYNGEE. The CDR3 is made up of 14 amino acids. The trim removed 0 bases at V and 4 bases at J, leaving 2 bases unmatched. The CDR3 region is CASSVEQGGTEAFF. CDR3 sequence (DNA): TGTGCCAGCAGCGTAGAACAGGGGGGCACTGAAGCTTTCTTT.

This clone was seen just once. V gene TRBV5-8 combines with J gene TRBJ1-4, with no clear D. Germline V gives CDR1 SGHTS, CDR2 YDEGEE. This CDR3 has 17 amino acids. V was pared by 2 bases and J by 1 base, with 15 bases between. CDR3: CASSFDKGRITNEKLFF. DNA for the CDR3: TGTGCCAGCAGCTTTGATAAAGGGAGGATAACTAATGAAAAACTGTTTTTT.

This sequence joins TRBV13 and TRBJ2-1; TRBD2 matches 7 bases. The length of the CDR3 is 18 residues. Looked up from germline, CDR1 is PRHDT and CDR2 is FYEKMQ (reference sequence). With V trimmed by 2 bases and J by 3 bases, 13 bases remained unmatched. CDR3 sequence: CASSLIGVRSSGYNEQFF. DNA for the CDR3: TGTGCCAGCAGCTTAATAGGGGTTCGTTCTAGCGGCTACAATGAGCAGTTCTTC.

This chain joins TRBV7-2 and TRBJ2-3; 9 positions agree with TRBD1. V dropped 5 bases and J dropped 0; count of bases not matched to a gene: 6. The germline gives CDR1 SGHTA, CDR2 FQGNSA. This CDR3 has 16 amino acids. The CDR3 region is CASSTTGTGSTDTQYF. The CDR3 nucleotides are TGTGCCAGCAGCACTACCGGGACAGGGAGCACAGATACGCAGTATTTT.

V is TRBV19 and J is TRBJ2-7; TRBD2 agrees at 8 bases. The germline CDR1 and CDR2 sequences are LNHDA and SQIVND (reference sequence). The CDR3 spans 14 residues. The J segment lost 6 bases and the V segment lost 9 bases, leaving 13 bases of the junction unmatched. The CDR3 DNA is TGTGCCAGCGGGGGGGGCTCCGGCCGGCGCGAGCAGTACTTC. This codes for CASGGGSGRREQYF.

This clone has only a few counts. V and J are TRBV7-9 and TRBJ1-6, with D uncertain. The CDR3 is 14 residues long. Germline-derived CDR1 and CDR2 are SEHNR and FQNEAQ (reference sequence). The V end lost 1 base, the J end lost 10 bases, and 11 bases lay between the germline ends. CDR3 loop: CASSLGHQRSPLHF. The CDR3 nucleotides are TGTGCCAGCAGCTTAGGACATCAACGCTCACCCCTCCACTTT.

CDR3: CASSVEGALTQYF. The CDR3, as DNA: TGTGCCAGCAGCGTAGAGGGGGCCCTGACCCAGTACTTC. The rearrangement links TRBV9 to TRBJ2-5; 7 bases fit TRBD1. The CDR3 covers 13 residues. The junction had 3 bases not matched to a gene; V was cut back by 0 bases and J by 7 bases. Per the germline V gene, CDR1 is SGDLS and CDR2 is YYNGEE.